This T cell receptor beta chain was identified in a study of T cell changes during pregnancy in multiple sclerosis. TCRdb's table, derived via immunoSEQ multiplex PCR, lists solely in-frame clones and lacks some. Here the sample spans about 34,000 clones, approximately 90% being singletons. Germline CDR1 is SGHDT and CDR2 is YYEEEE. The CDR3 runs to 19 residues. Trimming at V came to 0 bases and at J to 0 bases, leaving 9 bases not matched to a gene. The clonotype originates from a female donor with multiple sclerosis, enrolled in a pregnancy study. The sequenced sample was CD8+ T cells from peripheral blood mononuclear cells, obtained in the first trimester of pregnancy. The chain recombines TRBV5-6 with TRBJ2-1, with 10 bases that match TRBD2. DNA for the CDR3: TGTGCCAGCAGCTTGGCCAATCCTAGCGGGAGCTACTCCTACAATGAGCAGTTCTTC. Encoded protein: CASSLANPSGSYSYNEQFF.